This T cell receptor (beta chain) appears in the sequencing data of a study of cytomegalovirus exposure and HLA in healthy donors. Regarding this clone: Antigen: not known.

Study conclusions and caveats: Further analysis, carried out later, found HLA-associated TCR beta chains more clonally expanded than equally common other chains. Reportedly, diagnosis of cytomegalovirus status by the classifier showed high specificity and sensitivity. Donors belonging to an Asian-associated ancestry cluster reportedly showed fewer N-insertions in productive TCRs than the approximately 670-donor mean, according to what a later analysis found.

Healthy bone marrow donors formed the donor group. CDR3 length: 14 amino acids. Germline V gene sequence: CDR1 SEHNR, CDR2 FQNEAQ (reference sequence). V dropped 5 bases and J dropped 6; count of bases not matched to a gene: 9. Primers included in the PCR were 60 Vbeta and 13 Jbeta primers. Clones were read by immunoSEQ multiplex PCR, and TCRdb kept only the in-frame ones, dropping some. The sample carries about 99,000 clones, roughly 80% recorded once. The TCR originated in a middle-aged man in good health and CMV-seronegative. The sample taken for sequencing was PBMCs. This sequence joins TRBV7-9 and TRBJ1-2; 7 nucleotides align to TRBD1. The CDR3 nucleotides are TGTGCCAGCAGCCTCCTGACAGGGCAACATGGCTACACCTTC. This gives the protein CASSLLTGQHGYTF.